A selection of T cell receptor beta chains follows, all from one sample in a study of blood T cells in healthy people across ages. Using its own MiXCR run on the 5' RACE reads, TCRdb lists one record per CDR3 protein. This sample carries some 1.8 million distinct CDR3 sequences, roughly two fifths of them seen once, and the ten largest clones take 20% to 25%. The sequenced sample was blood. These receptor sequences come from a human donor in good health. The CDR3 runs from the conserved cysteine through the conserved F or W. The D gene is left open where the match is weak. Some rows have no size entry. The others give once, few or many, or a class for an expanded clone.

size	V	J	D	DNA	CDR3
.	TRBV5-1	TRBJ2-5	TRBD2	TGCGCCAGCAGCTTCTTCGGGGGGATTCAAGAGACCCAGTACTTC	CASSFFGGIQETQYF
few	TRBV12-3/TRBV12-4	TRBJ2-6	.	TGTGCCAGCAGTTTGGGGTCGGGGACACGGTATTCTGGGGCCAACGTCCTGACTTTC	CASSLGSGTRYSGANVLTF
.	TRBV29-1	TRBJ1-2	TRBD1	TGCAGCGTTGAAGATCAGTGGGACAGTAATGGCTACACCTTC	CSVEDQWDSNGYTF
.	TRBV4-2	TRBJ1-5	.	TGTGCCAGCAGCCCTGAGGGAGGGGCAAACGGTCAGCCCCAGCATTTT	CASSPEGGANGQPQHF
few	TRBV13	TRBJ2-1	.	TGTGCCAGCAGCTTAGGTCTACCCAATGAGCAGTTCTTC	CASSLGLPNEQFF
.	TRBV5-6	TRBJ2-4	.	TGTGCCAGCAGCCAGATGGAGAACATTCAGTACTTC	CASSQMENIQYF
few	TRBV7-8	TRBJ2-7	TRBD1	TGTGCCAGCAGCTTAGTAGGGTTTGGACAGGGGGACCACGAGCAGTACTTC	CASSLVGFGQGDHEQYF
.	TRBV18	TRBJ2-7	TRBD1	TGTGCCAGCTCACCTTTGGGGACAGGCACCATTGAGCAGTACTTC	CASSPLGTGTIEQYF
few	TRBV29-1	TRBJ2-2	TRBD2	TGCAGCGTCGCGCCTAGCGGGGGGGCCAACACCGGGGAGCTGTTTTTT	CSVAPSGGANTGELFF
few	TRBV10-3	TRBJ2-1	TRBD2	TGTGCCATCAGCCAAGCTAGCGGGGGGTACAGTGAGCAGTTCTTC	CAISQASGGYSEQFF
few	TRBV4-3	TRBJ2-1	.	TGCGCCAGCAGCCACAAGAGAAGCAATGAGCAGTTCTTC	CASSHKRSNEQFF
.	TRBV6-2/TRBV6-3	TRBJ1-2	.	TGTGCCAGCATGGGTGCAAACTATGGCTACACCTTC	CASMGANYGYTF
.	TRBV11-2	TRBJ2-3	.	TGTGCCAGCAGCTGGATGGGGGCGCAAGATACGCAGTATTTT	CASSWMGAQDTQYF
few	TRBV20-1	TRBJ1-1	.	TGCAGTGCCGCCCCCCATGCGAACACTGAAGCTTTCTTT	CSAAPHANTEAFF
few	TRBV4-3	TRBJ2-1	TRBD2	TGCGCCAGCAGCCATCAACCCGGGCTAGCGGGGGGCAATGAGCAGTTCTTC	CASSHQPGLAGGNEQFF
.	TRBV5-1	TRBJ2-5	.	TGCGCCACCAGAATCGACCTGATCGAGACCCAGTACTTC	CATRIDLIETQYF
few	TRBV2	TRBJ2-7	TRBD1	TGTGCCAGCAGCCGGACAGGTCGCGAGCAGTACTTC	CASSRTGREQYF
.	TRBV12-3/TRBV12-4	TRBJ1-2	.	TGTGCCAGCAGTTCCTCAGGGGCCGGACATGGCTACACCTTC	CASSSSGAGHGYTF
.	TRBV12-3/TRBV12-4	TRBJ2-5	TRBD2	TGTGCCAGCATGATCGCGGGAGCCCAAGAGACCCAGTACTTC	CASMIAGAQETQYF
.	TRBV7-6	TRBJ1-4	.	TGTGCCAGCAGCTTGCAACAGGGTGTTGAAAAACTGTTTTTT	CASSLQQGVEKLFF
few	TRBV7-2	TRBJ2-7	.	TGTGCCAGCAGCTTACTCCGGGATCTCGTCTACGAGCAGTACTTC	CASSLLRDLVYEQYF
.	TRBV27	TRBJ1-2	.	TGTGCCAGCAGTTTAAAGGGGACTTTTAATGGCTACACCTTC	CASSLKGTFNGYTF
.	TRBV20-1	TRBJ1-4	.	TGCAGTGGAGGACCAACTAATGAAAAACTGTTTTTT	CSGGPTNEKLFF
few	TRBV4-1	TRBJ2-7	TRBD1	TGCGCCAGCAGCCAATCTCCCCTGTCCGGACAGGCTCGCGAGCAGTACTTC	CASSQSPLSGQAREQYF
.	TRBV11-2	TRBJ2-5	.	TGTGCCAGCAGCCTCAGTCGAGTGGGGGGCCTGGGAGGAGAGACCCAGTACTTC	CASSLSRVGGLGGETQYF
.	TRBV5-6	TRBJ2-7	TRBD1	TGTGCCAGCAGGACCGGGACAGGGAGGGGCGGCGAGCAGTACTTC	CASRTGTGRGGEQYF
many	TRBV4-1	TRBJ1-4	.	TGCGCCAGCAGCCAAGAGGGGCAGGGTAATGAAAAACTGTTTTTT	CASSQEGQGNEKLFF
.	TRBV4-2	TRBJ1-3	.	TGTGCCAGCAGCCATGAAGCAGGAAACACCATATATTTT	CASSHEAGNTIYF
.	TRBV20-1	TRBJ2-5	TRBD2	TGCAGTGCTAGTCCCTTGTTAGCGGGGGCCGGACGGGAGACCCAGTACTTC	CSASPLLAGAGRETQYF
few	TRBV20-1	TRBJ2-7	.	TGCAGTGCTTGGGAGACTAGGAGCGAGCAGTACTTC	CSAWETRSEQYF
few	TRBV12-3/TRBV12-4	TRBJ1-2	TRBD1	TGTGCCAGCAGATATGGGACAGAATCTAACTATGGCTACACCTTC	CASRYGTESNYGYTF
.	TRBV5-5	TRBJ2-7	.	TGTGCCAGCAGCCCAACGGAGGGGGACGGCTCCTACGAGCAGTACTTC	CASSPTEGDGSYEQYF
.	TRBV25-1	TRBJ2-3	TRBD1	TGTGCCAGCGGCGCTTCCGGGACAGGAGGAGATACGCAGTATTTT	CASGASGTGGDTQYF
.	TRBV7-2	TRBJ2-5	.	TGTGCCAGCCTCCCCGGAGGAGGGGGGGCCTTCCAAGAGACCCAGTACTTC	CASLPGGGGAFQETQYF
.	TRBV6-2/TRBV6-3	TRBJ2-5	.	TGTGCCAGCAGTTACTCGGCAGGGACGTACCAAGAGACCCAGTACTTC	CASSYSAGTYQETQYF
.	TRBV7-2	TRBJ2-6	.	TGTGCCAGCAGCTCCGGGAGTGGGGGTTCTGGGGCCAACGTCCTGACTTTC	CASSSGSGGSGANVLTF